Shown below are 23 T cell receptor beta chains from a single sample sequenced in a study of beta chain features in type 1 diabetes. cDNA synthesis used the whole RNA isolate, giving expressed TCRB sequences. Method: immunoSEQ multiplex PCR; TCRdb's copy keeps in-frame clones and lacks some. The data show some 360,000 clones, over 8.5% seen once. Notes on the study in general: In every one of the four CD4+ subsets, TCRB CDR3s were moderately but significantly shorter in Type 1 diabetes patients.

These receptors have no identified antigens. Sequenced input: central memory CD4+ T cells from blood. Receptor source: a man aged 30 to 39 with type 1 diabetes.

The chain is built from TRBV7-2 and TRBJ2-1; either TRBD1 or TRBD2 may supply D (5 bases each). This CDR3 contains 17 residues. Trimming took 4 bases from V and 4 from J, leaving 20 bases between them. CDR1 and CDR2 from the germline V gene are SGHTA and FQGNSA. In nucleotides, the CDR3 is TGTGCCAGCAGCTCCGGGGACGGAACTACTGCATACAATGAGCAGTTCTTC. Translated: CASSSGDGTTAYNEQFF.

This clone showed up many times. The chain is built from TRBV15 and TRBJ2-1; tentatively, D is TRBD1 (6 bases). This CDR3 contains 12 residues. CDR1 is LNHNV, CDR2 YYDKDF, per germline (reference sequence). V lost 5 bases and J lost 14, with 16 bases in between. The chain's CDR3 is CATSHTGKKEFF. DNA for the CDR3: TGTGCCACCAGCCACACAGGGAAGAAGGAGTTCTTC. The variable domain in full, with the rest retrieved from reference TRBV15 and TRBJ2-1, is DAMVIQNPRYQVTQFGKPVTLSCSQTLNHNVMYWYQQKSSQAPKLLFHYYDKDFNNEADTPDNFQSRRPNTSFCFLDIRSPGLGDTAMYLCATSHTGKKEFFGPGTRLTVL.

With regard to this clone: The same CDR3 is also encoded by other DNA sequences in this sample. V usage is TRBV28 and J usage is TRBJ2-7; 9 bases are shared with TRBD2. The trim removed 2 bases at V and 0 bases at J, leaving 2 bases unmatched. This CDR3 contains 15 residues. Per germline, CDR1 MDHEN and CDR2 SYDVKM. Here the CDR3 reads CASSLLSGSSYEQYF. In DNA form, the CDR3 reads TGTGCCAGCAGTTTACTTAGCGGGAGCTCCTACGAGCAGTACTTC.

This clone was counted a few times. V usage is TRBV4-3 and J usage is TRBJ2-6; no definite D call. The CDR3 sequence is 15 residues long. Trimming shortened V by 6 bases and J by 0 bases, and 9 bases separated the two germline ends. Looked up from germline, CDR1 is LGHNA and CDR2 is YSLEER. In nucleotides, the CDR3 is TGCGCCAGCAGTCCCCAGATCTCTGGGGCCAACGTCCTGACTTTC. This gives the protein CASSPQISGANVLTF.

The chain is built from TRBV6-6 and TRBJ1-1; maybe TRBD1 (5 bases). The germline gives CDR1 MNHNY, CDR2 SVGAGI (reference sequence). The CDR3 totals 13 residues. V lost 6 bases and J 1 base, leaving 9 bases between the germline ends. CDR3 nucleotides: TGTGCCAGCAGCAGGGAGGCGAACACTGAAGCTTTCTTT. It translates to CASSREANTEAFF.

This clone was counted only a few times. The rearrangement links TRBV6-5 to TRBJ1-1, with D uncertain. The V end lost 6 bases, the J end lost 0 bases, and 8 bases lay between the germline ends. The CDR3 is made up of 13 amino acids. Germline V gene lookup returns CDR1 MNHEY and CDR2 SVGAGI. The CDR3 loop reads CASSVQMNTEAFF. The CDR3 nucleotides are TGTGCCAGCAGCGTACAGATGAACACTGAAGCTTTCTTT.

This clone was seen more than once but under ten times. This sample also contains other DNA sequences that code for the same CDR3. CDR3 protein: CASSLGGGGNQPQHF. In DNA form, the CDR3 reads TGTGCCAGCAGTTTAGGTGGTGGGGGCAATCAGCCCCAGCATTTT. The chain links TRBV28 to TRBJ1-5; D is unclear. Per the germline V gene, CDR1 is MDHEN and CDR2 is SYDVKM. This CDR3 spans 15 amino acids. V lost 2 bases, J lost 2 bases, and 10 bases lay in between.

This chain joins TRBV28 and TRBJ1-2; D is unclear. V was pared by 4 bases and J by 5 bases, with 20 bases between. The length of the CDR3 is 16 residues. The germline V gene encodes CDR1 MDHEN and CDR2 SYDVKM. This CDR3 reads CASSSSVTIVAYGYTF. As DNA, the CDR3 is TGTGCCAGCAGTTCCTCAGTGACGATAGTAGCTTATGGCTACACCTTC.

The chain carries TRBV6-5 and TRBJ2-2; 8 positions agree with TRBD2. With 5 bases clipped from V and 7 bases from J, the junction kept 9 bases outside the gene matches. The CDR3 spans 15 residues. Germline V gene lookup returns CDR1 MNHEY and CDR2 SVGAGI. This CDR3 reads CASSRSGSRGGELFF. The CDR3 DNA is TGTGCCAGCAGTCGAAGCGGGAGCAGGGGCGGGGAGCTGTTTTTT.

This clone appeared once. The chain has TRBV11-2 and TRBJ2-4; possibly TRBD1 for D (5 bases). The CDR3 contains 13 residues. V lost 1 base and J 5 bases, leaving 6 bases between the germline ends. Looked up from germline, CDR1 is SGHAT and CDR2 is FQNNGV. The chain's CDR3 is CASSLARENIQYF. The CDR3 DNA reads TGTGCCAGCAGCTTAGCCAGGGAAAACATTCAGTACTTC.

This clone was picked up a small number of times. This chain links TRBV11-2 with TRBJ2-1; tentative D call: TRBD2 (6 bases). Trimming removed 5 bases from V and 12 bases from J, with 14 bases in between. The CDR3 runs to 12 residues. Germline CDR1 is SGHAT and CDR2 is FQNNGV. The CDR3 region has the DNA TGTGCCAGCAGCCCTACCGGACTACTGCAGTTCTTC. It encodes CASSPTGLLQFF. Supplemented by reference TRBV11-2 and TRBJ2-1, the full variable domain reads EAGVAQSPRYKIIEKRQSVAFWCNPISGHATLYWYQQILGQGPKLLIQFQNNGVVDDSQLPKDRFSAERLKGVDSTLKIQPAKLEDSAVYLCASSPTGLLQFFGPGTRLTVL.

This chain links TRBV7-2 with TRBJ2-7; D unresolved. The CDR3 runs 14 residues. Trimming stripped 4 bases from V and 5 bases from J, with 15 bases between. Germline V gene lookup returns CDR1 SGHTA and CDR2 FQGNSA. The CDR3 region has the DNA TGTGCCAGCAGCTCAGATTGGGCAGGCGACGAGCAGTACTTC. Its protein is CASSSDWAGDEQYF.

This clone was picked up a small number of times. CDR3 DNA sequence: TGTGCCAGCGGACCTGGACAGCGTGAAGCTTTCTTT. Amino acids: CASGPGQREAFF. This sequence joins TRBV5-4 and TRBJ1-1, with D possibly matching TRBD1 (6 bases). The germline V and J ends were trimmed by 7 bases and 7 bases, with 14 bases remaining between them. CDR3 length equals 12 residues. CDR1 and CDR2 (germline): SGHNT, YYREEE (reference sequence).

CDR3 sequence (DNA): TGTGCCAGCAGTGTCTATAACACCGGGGAGCTGTTTTTT. This encodes CASSVYNTGELFF. The chain has TRBV6-1 and TRBJ2-2; D is unresolved. Trimming took 4 bases from V and 2 from J, leaving 5 bases between them. Germline CDR1 is MNHNS and CDR2 is SASEGT. This CDR3 has 13 amino acids.

This clone was observed a few times. This specimen includes other DNA sequences encoding the same CDR3. CDR3 loop: CASSLDRANTGELFF. In DNA, the CDR3 is TGTGCCAGCAGCTTAGATCGGGCGAACACCGGGGAGCTGTTTTTT. The chain couples TRBV7-2 to TRBJ2-2, with D unresolved. From germline, CDR1 is SGHTA and CDR2 FQGNSA. V lost 1 base, J lost 0 bases, and 6 bases lay in between. CDR3 length: 15 residues.

This clone was counted only a few times. The chain links TRBV7-6 to TRBJ1-5; no clear D gene. This CDR3 has 15 residues. Trimming left V 1 base short and J 1 base short, with 8 bases between. Germline V gives CDR1 SGHVS, CDR2 FNYEAQ. The CDR3 bases are TGTGCCAGCAGCTTAGATATAGGCAGCAATCAGCCCCAGCATTTT. Translated: CASSLDIGSNQPQHF.

This clone was counted only a few times. The chain joins TRBV11-2 to TRBJ2-1, with D possibly TRBD2 on 6 matching bases. Germline values: CDR1 SGHAT, CDR2 FQNNGV. V was clipped by 1 base and J by 3 bases, with 16 bases between them. The CDR3 extends over 17 amino acids. This chain's CDR3 is CASSLAFTGEDYNEQFF. The CDR3 coding sequence is TGTGCCAGCAGCTTAGCATTCACGGGAGAAGACTACAATGAGCAGTTCTTC.

This clone was counted only a few times. The J gene is TRBJ2-7, the V gene TRBV7-2, with D perhaps given as TRBD1 or TRBD2 (5 bases each). V was cut by 7 bases and J by 0 bases, with 16 bases left in between. CDR3 size: 15 residues. Germline assignment: CDR1 SGHTA and CDR2 FQGNSA. In DNA form, the CDR3 reads TGTGCCAGCACCCGGGACGGCCCGAGCTCCTACGAGCAGTACTTC. Its translation: CASTRDGPSSYEQYF.

In this sample, this clone turned up many times. The chain has TRBV11-3 and TRBJ2-1, with TRBD2 matching over 8 bases. Losses at the gene ends were 0 bases for V and 6 bases for J; bases not matched to a gene: 13. CDR1 is SGHNT and CDR2 is YENEEA in the germline V gene. CDR3 length: 18 amino acids. CDR3 bases: TGTGCCAGCAGCTTAGATCAGTCAGGGACTAGTCGGCCCAATGAGCAGTTCTTC. This codes for CASSLDQSGTSRPNEQFF.

This clone was seen a handful of times. The rearrangement uses TRBV14 and TRBJ2-3; 10 bases are shared with TRBD2. The CDR3 is 15 residues long. After removal of 4 bases from V and 7 bases from J, the junction contained 8 bases not matched to a gene. In germline, CDR1 is SGHDN, CDR2 FVKESK. CDR3 nucleotides: TGTGCCAGCAGCCCCTTGGGAGCGGGAGGGAATACGCAGTATTTT. Protein: CASSPLGAGGNTQYF.

This clone showed up just a few times. The gene calls are TRBV7-3 and TRBJ2-3, with unresolved D. The V end was cut by 3 bases, the J end by 3 bases, with 13 bases between. The CDR3 has 15 residues. The V gene's germline CDR1 is SGHTA and CDR2 FQGTGA. The CDR3, as DNA: TGTGCCAGCAGCTTCGACTTATCGGCAACAGATACGCAGTATTTT. It encodes CASSFDLSATDTQYF.

The chain uses TRBV6-5 and TRBJ2-1; TRBD2 might be the D (6 bases). The CDR3 is 14 residues long. The V end was cut by 7 bases, the J end by 5 bases, with 15 bases between. Germline CDR1 and CDR2: MNHEY and SVGAGI. The CDR3 spells CASTGSGHNNEQFF. CDR3 coding DNA: TGTGCCAGCACTGGAAGCGGGCACAACAATGAGCAGTTCTTC.

This clone was observed many times. The chain is built from TRBV30 and TRBJ2-2; 9 nucleotides align to TRBD1. The CDR3 spans 15 residues. CDR1 is GTSNPN and CDR2 is SVGIG in the germline V gene (reference sequence). The V and J ends lost 3 bases and 5 bases, in that order; junction bases with no gene match: 7. The CDR3 spells CAWSKKGQGTGELFF. The DNA for the CDR3 is TGTGCCTGGAGCAAGAAGGGACAGGGAACCGGGGAGCTGTTTTTT. The full variable domain, with the rest looked up from reference TRBV30 and TRBJ2-2, is SQTIHQWPATLVQPVGSPLSLECTVEGTSNPNLYWYRQAAGRGLQLLFYSVGIGQISSEVPQNLSASRPQDRQFILSSKKLLLSDSGFYLCAWSKKGQGTGELFFGEGSRLTVL.